The 23 T cell receptor beta chains below come from one sample, sequenced in a study of cytomegalovirus exposure and HLA in healthy donors. Both 60 Vbeta primers and 13 Jbeta primers went into the PCR. Using immunoSEQ multiplex PCR, the repertoire was profiled, and TCRdb retains in-frame clones only, with some absent. Recorded for this sample: approximately 110,000 clones. Sequences were obtained from PBMCs. The receptor source for this set is a man aged 25 to 40 in good health and CMV-seronegative.

The gene calls are TRBV12-2 and TRBJ1-1; the table gives TRBD1 as D, unverified against the DNA. TRBV12-2 is tagged as a pseudogene. This CDR3 has 16 residues. The CDR3 protein is CASRLAPDSMNTEAFF. DNA for the CDR3: TGTGCAAGTCGCTTAGCCCCGGACAGTATGAACACTGAAGCTTTCTTT.

This chain uses TRBV6-4 with TRBJ2-3, with D possibly matching TRBD2 (5 bases). The germline gives CDR1 MRHNA, CDR2 SNTAGT. This CDR3 has 15 residues. Trimming stripped 3 bases from V and 2 bases from J, with 12 bases between. This CDR3 reads CASSETGKATDTQYF. The CDR3 region has the DNA TGTGCCAGCAGTGAAACCGGGAAGGCCACAGATACGCAGTATTTT.

The rearrangement joins TRBV6-1 to TRBJ1-5; no clear D. From germline, CDR1 is MNHNS and CDR2 SASEGT. The CDR3 loop spans 13 amino acids. V shed 6 bases and J shed 5 bases, with 11 bases lying between them. The DNA for the CDR3 is TGTGCCAGCAGACTCTACCAAGATCAGCCCCAGCATTTT. Amino acid sequence: CASRLYQDQPQHF.

This sequence joins TRBV5-5 and TRBJ2-7; no definite D call. The CDR3 loop spans 14 amino acids. The V end was cut by 3 bases, the J end by 0 bases, with 10 bases between. Germline V gene data show CDR1 as SGHKS and CDR2 as YYEKEE (reference sequence). Here the CDR3 DNA reads TGTGCCAGCAGCTCCGACTTATCCTCCTACGAGCAGTACTTC. This translates into CASSSDLSSYEQYF.

The CDR3 DNA reads as TGCGCCAGCAGCTTGGGTGCAGGGTTCGAAGGCTACACCTTC. Translated, it gives CASSLGAGFEGYTF. The rearrangement joins TRBV5-1 to TRBJ1-2; D may be TRBD1 (5 bases). Trimming took off 0 bases at V and 8 bases at J, with 14 bases between the two ends. CDR1 is SGHRS, CDR2 YFSETQ, per germline. The CDR3 sequence is 14 residues long.

This chain connects TRBV10-3 to TRBJ1-5, with 7 bases that match TRBD1. This CDR3 contains 15 residues. CDR1 ENHRY and CDR2 SYGVKD come from the germline V gene. Germline trimming cut 3 bases from V and 7 bases from J; bases unmatched to any gene: 9. In DNA, the CDR3 is TGTGCCATCAGTGACTACGACAGGGCGGACCAGCCCCAGCATTTT. The encoded protein is CAISDYDRADQPQHF.

The V and J genes are TRBV29-1 and TRBJ1-2, with D possibly matching TRBD1 (5 bases). Per the germline V gene, CDR1 is SQVTM and CDR2 is ANQGSEA. V was cut by 2 bases and J by 7 bases, with 14 bases left in between. CDR3 length equals 13 residues. The CDR3 nucleotides read TGCAGCGTTGAAACCGCACGGGGGGGTGGCTACACCTTC. Protein product: CSVETARGGGYTF.

This chain joins TRBV15 and TRBJ2-5, with D maybe TRBD2 (5 bases). V shed 4 bases and J shed 7 bases, with 10 bases lying between them. There are 12 residues in the CDR3. Germline V CDR1 and CDR2: LNHNV, YYDKDF (reference sequence). CDR3: CATSNSGGTQYF. The CDR3 region has the DNA TGTGCCACCAGCAATTCAGGAGGGACCCAGTACTTC.

J is TRBJ1-5 and V is TRBV6-1, with D perhaps TRBD1 (5 bases). Per the germline V gene, CDR1 is MNHNS and CDR2 is SASEGT. Trimming pared 4 bases from V and 7 bases from J, leaving 14 bases between. The CDR3 has 14 residues. DNA of the CDR3: TGTGCCAGCAGTGTGCGGGGGACGGGACAGCCCCAGCATTTT. Amino acid sequence: CASSVRGTGQPQHF.

The chain combines TRBV28 with TRBJ1-5, with 8 bases identical to TRBD1. J lost 7 bases, V lost 4 bases, and 6 bases had no gene match. Per germline, CDR1 MDHEN and CDR2 SYDVKM. This CDR3 region has 14 residues. Written as DNA, the CDR3 is TGTGCCAGCAGTTCAGGGGGCGCAGGGCAGCCCCAGCATTTT. The encoded protein is CASSSGGAGQPQHF.

The V call is TRBV27, the J call TRBJ2-1; D may be TRBD1 (5 bases). In germline, CDR1 is MNHEY, CDR2 SMNVEV (reference sequence). The CDR3 length is 13 residues. V was trimmed by 5 bases and J by 3 bases, leaving 8 bases between them. CDR3 loop: CASSIDSYNEQFF. The DNA for the CDR3 is TGTGCCAGCAGTATTGACAGCTACAATGAGCAGTTCTTC.

The V and J genes are TRBV6-5 and TRBJ2-5; 7 positions match TRBD2. The J call is in doubt because the DNA end fits TRBJ2-7 better. The CDR3 contains 14 residues. Looked up from germline, CDR1 is MNHEY and CDR2 is SVGAGI. The CDR3 here is CASSSPSGSYEQYF. DNA for the CDR3: TGTGCCAGCAGTTCTCCTAGCGGCTCCTACGAGCAGTACTTC.

Points on this clone: Other nucleotide sequences from this sample produce the same CDR3. CDR3 protein: CASSPDSNYGYTF. CDR3 nucleotides: TGTGCCAGCAGCCCTGACAGTAACTATGGCTACACCTTC. The J gene is TRBJ1-2, the V gene TRBV2; TRBD1 might be the D (5 bases). CDR1 and CDR2 (germline): SNHLY, FYNNEI. Trimming took 6 bases from V and 1 from J, leaving 9 bases between them. The CDR3 runs 13 residues.

The chain has TRBV9 and TRBJ2-1; 11 nucleotides align to TRBD2. The CDR3 spans 17 residues. Germline loops: CDR1 SGDLS, CDR2 YYNGEE. V shed 3 bases, J shed 0 bases, and the junction held 5 bases outside the gene matches. The CDR3 is CASSASGRSLSYNEQFF. The CDR3 DNA reads as TGTGCCAGCAGCGCTAGCGGGAGGTCCCTCTCCTACAATGAGCAGTTCTTC.

The genes are TRBV4-1 and TRBJ1-1, with D unclear. The CDR3 has 14 amino acids. V was cut by 2 bases and J by 3 bases, with 10 bases left in between. The germline V gene has CDR1 MGHRA and CDR2 YSYEKL. CDR3 region: CASSQPNRDTEAFF. CDR3 DNA sequence: TGCGCCAGCAGCCAACCAAACCGGGACACTGAAGCTTTCTTT.

The rearrangement links TRBV6-4 to TRBJ1-1; D remains ambiguous. Germline V gene lookup returns CDR1 MRHNA and CDR2 SNTAGT. Trimming removed 0 bases at V and 12 bases at J, with 8 bases between. The CDR3 totals 11 residues. The CDR3 is CASSDSTDSFF. In DNA form, the CDR3 reads TGTGCCAGCAGTGACTCGACCGACTCTTTCTTT.

The CDR3, as DNA: TGTGCCAGCAGAACTCCGGGACAGGAGACCCAGTACTTC. This gives the protein CASRTPGQETQYF. V gene TRBV28 combines with J gene TRBJ2-5; TRBD1 aligns across 7 bases. This CDR3 contains 13 residues. V shed 6 bases, J shed 5 bases, and the junction held 6 bases outside the gene matches. Germline CDR1 MDHEN, CDR2 SYDVKM.

This chain joins TRBV30 and TRBJ2-7; TRBD2 is a possible D gene (6 bases). The CDR3 length is 17 residues. Germline V gene data show CDR1 as GTSNPN and CDR2 as SVGIG (reference sequence). Between the trimmed V and J ends, which lost 0 bases and 2 bases, there was a span of 20 bases. The CDR3 coding sequence is TGTGCCTGGAGTGTACGGCGTTTGTCTCCGGGGGCCTACGAGCAGTACTTC. Protein product: CAWSVRRLSPGAYEQYF.

The chain recombines TRBV4-3 with TRBJ2-3, with TRBD2 matching over 7 bases. The CDR3 is 17 residues long. V lost 0 bases, J lost 7 bases, and 13 bases stayed unmatched. Germline-derived CDR1 and CDR2 are LGHNA and YSLEER. The CDR3 bases are TGCGCCAGCAGCCAAGATGCTTCGGGCGGGAGTCTAAATACGCAGTATTTT. Protein product: CASSQDASGGSLNTQYF.

The chain uses TRBV29-1 and TRBJ1-1; D is ambiguous. The CDR3 runs 13 residues. V lost 6 bases, J lost 6 bases, and 17 bases lay in between. Germline assignment: CDR1 SQVTM and CDR2 ANQGSEA. The DNA for the CDR3 is TGCAGCGTGGGAGGACGGTCCTGGCCTGAAGCTTTCTTT. Amino acid sequence: CSVGGRSWPEAFF.

The chain combines TRBV7-9 with TRBJ2-7, with D possibly being TRBD2 (5 bases). Trimming took 1 base from V and 9 from J, leaving 16 bases between them. The CDR3 is 14 amino acids. The germline CDR1 and CDR2 sequences are SEHNR and FQNEAQ (reference sequence). CDR3 region: CASSLGVGREGQYF. CDR3 in DNA: TGTGCCAGCAGCTTAGGTGTGGGCAGAGAGGGGCAGTACTTC. Filled out from reference TRBV7-9 and TRBJ2-7, the complete variable domain reads DTGVSQNPRHKITKRGQNVTFRCDPISEHNRLYWYRQTLGQGPEFLTYFQNEAQLEKSRLLSDRFSAERPKGSFSTLEIQRTEQGDSAMYLCASSLGVGREGQYFGPGTRLTVT.

The chain joins TRBV14 to TRBJ2-7, with D maybe TRBD2 (6 bases). With 1 base removed from V and 5 bases from J, the gap between germline ends came to 12 bases. This CDR3 region has 14 residues. The germline V gene encodes CDR1 SGHDN and CDR2 FVKESK. The CDR3 DNA follows: TGTGCCAGCAGCCAAGTTGGCGGGGTCCACGAGCAGTACTTC. Translation gives CASSQVGGVHEQYF. Drawing the rest from reference TRBV14 and TRBJ2-7, the complete variable domain is EAGVTQFPSHSVIEKGQTVTLRCDPISGHDNLYWYRRVMGKEIKFLLHFVKESKQDESGMPNNRFLAERTGGTYSTLKVQPAELEDSGVYFCASSQVGGVHEQYFGPGTRLTVT.

The chain combines TRBV19 with TRBJ2-7; D might be TRBD2 (5 bases). The germline V gene has CDR1 LNHDA and CDR2 SQIVND (reference sequence). The CDR3 length is 16 residues. V lost 5 bases and J 2 bases, leaving 19 bases between the germline ends. The CDR3 DNA sequence: TGTGCCAGTAGTGTCGTGCGGGTACCCACTCCCTACGAGCAGTACTTC. It translates to CASSVVRVPTPYEQYF. The full variable domain, with the rest looked up from reference TRBV19 and TRBJ2-7, is DGGITQSPKYLFRKEGQNVTLSCEQNLNHDAMYWYRQDPGQGLRLIYYSQIVNDFQKGDIAEGYSVSREKKESFPLTVTSAQKNPTAFYLCASSVVRVPTPYEQYFGPGTRLTVT.